The T cell receptor beta chain described here comes from a study of blood T cell repertoires in COVID-19. Sequencing used immunoSEQ multiplex PCR; TCRdb keeps in-frame clones, though not all of them. The sample holds over 110,000 clones; about four fifths are singletons and the top ten take 3% to 4.5%. The sample was peripheral blood. This clonotype was obtained from a man between 65 and 79 years old who had recovered from COVID-19.

As DNA, the CDR3 is TGTGCCAGCAGCTTAGTAGACTGGGAGCAGTACTTC. Translation: CASSLVDWEQYF. This chain joins TRBV11-2 and TRBJ2-7; D is unclear. Looked up from germline, CDR1 is SGHAT and CDR2 is FQNNGV. With 1 base removed from V and 7 bases from J, the gap between germline ends came to 8 bases. The CDR3 contains 12 residues.